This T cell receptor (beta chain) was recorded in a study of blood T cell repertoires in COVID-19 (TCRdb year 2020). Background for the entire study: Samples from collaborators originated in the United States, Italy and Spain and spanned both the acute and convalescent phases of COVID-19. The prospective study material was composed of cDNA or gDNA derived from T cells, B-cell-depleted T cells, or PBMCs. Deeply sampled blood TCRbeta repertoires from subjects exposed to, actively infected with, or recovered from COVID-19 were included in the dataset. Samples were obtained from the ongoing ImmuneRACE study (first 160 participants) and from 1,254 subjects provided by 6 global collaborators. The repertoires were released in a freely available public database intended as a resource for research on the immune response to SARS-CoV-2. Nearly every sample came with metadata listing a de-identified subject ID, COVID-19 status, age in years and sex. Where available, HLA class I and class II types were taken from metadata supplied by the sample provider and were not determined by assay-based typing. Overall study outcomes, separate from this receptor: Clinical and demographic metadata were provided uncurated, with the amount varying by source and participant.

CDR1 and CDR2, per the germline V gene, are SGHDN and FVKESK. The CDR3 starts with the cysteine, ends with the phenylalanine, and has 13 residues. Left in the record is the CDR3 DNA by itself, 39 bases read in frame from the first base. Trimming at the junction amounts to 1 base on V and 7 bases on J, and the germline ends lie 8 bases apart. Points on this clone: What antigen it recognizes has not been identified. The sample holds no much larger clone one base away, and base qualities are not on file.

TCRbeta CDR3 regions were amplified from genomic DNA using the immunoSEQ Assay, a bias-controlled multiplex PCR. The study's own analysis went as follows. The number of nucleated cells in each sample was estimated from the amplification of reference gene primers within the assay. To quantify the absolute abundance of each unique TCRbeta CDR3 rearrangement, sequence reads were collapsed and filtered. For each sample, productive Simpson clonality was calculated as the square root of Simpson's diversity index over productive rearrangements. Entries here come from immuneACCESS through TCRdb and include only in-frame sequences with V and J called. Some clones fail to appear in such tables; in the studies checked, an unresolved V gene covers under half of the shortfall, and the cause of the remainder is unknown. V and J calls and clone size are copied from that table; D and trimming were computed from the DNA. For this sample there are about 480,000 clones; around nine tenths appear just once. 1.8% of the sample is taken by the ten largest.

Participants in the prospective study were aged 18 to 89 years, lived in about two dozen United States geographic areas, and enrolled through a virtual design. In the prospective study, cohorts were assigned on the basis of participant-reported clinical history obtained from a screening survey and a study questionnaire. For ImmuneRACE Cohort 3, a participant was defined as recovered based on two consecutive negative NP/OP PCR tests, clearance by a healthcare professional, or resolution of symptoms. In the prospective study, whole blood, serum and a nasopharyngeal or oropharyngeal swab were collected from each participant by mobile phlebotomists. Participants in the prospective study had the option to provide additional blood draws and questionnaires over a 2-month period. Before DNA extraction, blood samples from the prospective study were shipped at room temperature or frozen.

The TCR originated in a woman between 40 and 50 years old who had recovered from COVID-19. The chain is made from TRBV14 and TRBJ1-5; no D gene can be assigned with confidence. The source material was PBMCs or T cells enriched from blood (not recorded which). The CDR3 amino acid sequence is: CASSQGAQQPQHF. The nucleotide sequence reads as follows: TGTGCCAGCAGCCAAGGGGCACAGCAGCCCCAGCATTTT. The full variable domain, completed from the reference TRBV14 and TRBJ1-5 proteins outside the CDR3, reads EAGVTQFPSHSVIEKGQTVTLRCDPISGHDNLYWYRRVMGKEIKFLLHFVKESKQDESGMPNNRFLAERTGGTYSTLKVQPAELEDSGVYFCASSQGAQQPQHFGDGTRLSIL.